This T cell receptor (beta chain) came from a study of blood T cell repertoires in COVID-19. Overall study: Samples came from the United States, Italy and Spain, spanning acute and convalescent COVID-19. PBMCs, B-cell-depleted T cells, or T cells were the source of the cDNA or gDNA that made up the material.

CDR3 size: 15 residues. The V gene's germline CDR1 is SSHAT and CDR2 FNYEAQ (reference sequence). In the study's own analysis: Quantification of nucleated cells was approximated via reference gene primer amplification. Generated by immunoSEQ multiplex PCR, the TCRdb table keeps only in-frame clones and is missing some. D and trimming were read from the DNA, whereas the V and J calls and clone size are those reported in that table. The sample has some 120,000 clones, roughly 84% seen once. The sample holds one count of this clone. Sequence at one end of the junction differs from germline and may be a read error.

This chain connects TRBV7-7 to TRBJ2-3; TRBD1 is a possible D gene (6 bases). Sequencing was carried out using peripheral blood. The clonotype comes from a woman aged 30 to 39 who had recovered from COVID-19. The CDR3 loop is CASSLGQGLADTQYF. The CDR3, as DNA: TGTGCTAGCAGCTTAGGCCAGGGGTTGGCAGATACGCAGTATTTT. Drawing the rest from reference TRBV7-7 and TRBJ2-3, the complete variable domain is GAGVSQSPRYKVTKRGQDVTLRCDPISSHATLYWYQQALGQGPEFLTYFNYEAQPDKSGLPSDRFSAERPEGSISTLTIQRTEQRDSAMYRCASSLGQGLADTQYFGPGTRLTVL.